One sample yielded the 21 T cell receptor beta chains listed below, sequenced in a study of regulatory T cells in long-lasting Graves disease. The authors built TCR beta libraries using iRepertoire HTBI primers and Arm-PCR of CDR3 regions. TCRdb reanalysed the multiplex PCR reads using MiXCR and keeps one entry per CDR3 protein. The sample contains some 460,000 distinct CDR3 sequences, 15% to 20% of which appear only once. Time point indicated: newly diagnosed GD, antithyroid drugs for less than 3 months. PBMCs were the source of the RNA used for TCR sequencing. The same sample was also used in a study of T cells in Graves' hyperthyroidism and ophthalmopathy.

Here the sequenced sample was peripheral blood mononuclear cells (PBMCs), taken at new diagnosis, from a patient treated with antithyroid drugs. The receptors come from a man between 35 and 55 years old with Graves disease.

The chain uses TRBV2 and TRBJ2-1; 7 nucleotides line up with TRBD2. From germline, CDR1 is SNHLY and CDR2 FYNNEI. J was trimmed by 9 bases and V by 5 bases; bases with no gene match: 16. This CDR3 comprises 16 residues. This CDR3 is CASSLGWGGGVVEQFF. The CDR3, as DNA: TGTGCCAGCAGTCTAGGGTGGGGCGGGGGAGTGGTTGAGCAGTTCTTC.

This rearrangement joins TRBV20-1 to TRBJ2-3; D possibly matches TRBD1 or TRBD2 (5 bases each). This CDR3 region has 13 residues. The V end was cut by 7 bases, the J end by 5 bases, with 16 bases between. The V gene's germline CDR1 is DFQATT and CDR2 SNEGSKA (reference sequence). CDR3: CSGLGGVLDTQYF. The CDR3 region has the DNA TGCAGTGGCCTTGGGGGAGTTCTAGATACGCAGTATTTT.

This clonotype was found once. A much larger clone sits a single nucleotide away, making a read error possible. V gene TRBV12-3 or TRBV12-4 combines with J gene TRBJ2-7; D possibly corresponds to TRBD2 (6 bases). The CDR3 has 15 residues. Trimming stripped 1 base from V and 7 bases from J, with 17 bases between. Written as DNA, the CDR3 is TGTGCCAGCAGTTTAGAACGGGAGTCATACAATGAGCAGTACTTC. It codes for CASSLERESYNEQYF.

This clonotype was seen repeatedly, ten times or more. The genes are TRBV2 and TRBJ2-5, with D maybe TRBD1 (6 bases). Germline V CDR1 and CDR2: SNHLY, FYNNEI. The CDR3 runs to 16 residues. Between the trimmed V and J ends, which lost 0 bases and 2 bases, there was a span of 13 bases. CDR3 nucleotides: TGTGCCAGCAGTGAAGCGGGGACAAGACTTCAAGAGACCCAGTACTTC. Translation: CASSEAGTRLQETQYF.

This clonotype has a count of ten or more. The chain has TRBV30 and TRBJ2-1, with a weak D call TRBD1 (6 bases). V was cut by 6 bases and J by 0 bases, with 15 bases left in between. Germline values: CDR1 GTSNPN, CDR2 SVGIG (reference sequence). The CDR3 extends over 15 amino acids. The CDR3 here is CACLTGGPSYNEQFF. The CDR3 DNA reads TGTGCCTGTCTTACTGGGGGCCCCTCCTACAATGAGCAGTTCTTC.

This clonotype appeared many times. The chain combines TRBV27 with TRBJ2-1; D may be TRBD1 (5 bases). The CDR3 is made up of 12 amino acids. Trimming cost V 2 bases and J 9 bases, with 8 bases left between them. Germline-derived CDR1 and CDR2 are MNHEY and SMNVEV (reference sequence). DNA for the CDR3: TGTGCCAGCAGTTTACCAGGGTCTGAGCAGTTCTTC. Translating gives CASSLPGSEQFF.

The table lists this clonotype with many counts. V usage is TRBV3-1 and J usage is TRBJ1-5; 8 nucleotides line up with TRBD1. The CDR3 length is 14 residues. Germline trimming cut 4 bases from V and 6 bases from J; bases unmatched to any gene: 5. Germline CDR1 and CDR2: LGHDT and YNNKEL (reference sequence). CDR3 DNA sequence: TGTGCCAGCAGCCCATACAGGGGGACTCAGCCCCAGCATTTT. It encodes CASSPYRGTQPQHF.

This clonotype has a count of ten or more. The chain couples TRBV12-3 or TRBV12-4 to TRBJ2-7; TRBD2 aligns across 9 bases. The CDR3 length is 14 residues. V shed 6 bases, J shed 4 bases, and the junction held 7 bases outside the gene matches. The CDR3 bases are TGTGCCAGCAGGGCTAGCGGGGTAGGTTACGAGCAGTACTTC. It translates to CASRASGVGYEQYF.

The table lists this clonotype with many counts. This chain joins TRBV11-2 and TRBJ2-5, with TRBD2 matching 12 bases. Germline values: CDR1 SGHAT, CDR2 FQNNGV. The junction had 0 bases not matched to a gene; V was cut back by 0 bases and J by 1 base. The CDR3 consists of 16 residues. The CDR3 nucleotides are TGTGCCAGCAGCTTAGAACTAGCGGGAGGCCAAGAGACCCAGTACTTC. It codes for CASSLELAGGQETQYF.

Many counts were recorded for this clonotype. V usage is TRBV5-8 and J usage is TRBJ2-3, with TRBD2 matching over 8 bases. Trimming cost V 4 bases and J 5 bases; bases outside gene matches: 6. The CDR3 length is 14 residues. Germline assignment: CDR1 SGHTS and CDR2 YDEGEE. This CDR3 is CASSPSGSVDTQYF. The CDR3 nucleotides read TGTGCCAGCAGCCCCAGCGGGAGCGTAGATACGCAGTATTTT. Using reference TRBV5-8 and TRBJ2-3 for the parts outside the CDR3, the full variable domain is EAGVTQSPTHLIKTRGQQATLRCSPISGHTSVYWYQQALGLGLQFLLWYDEGEERNRGNFPPRFSGRQFPNYSSELNVNALELEDSALYLCASSPSGSVDTQYFGPGTRLTVL.

This clonotype appeared a few times. The junction does not match germline at one end; this may be a read error. The V and J genes are TRBV2 and TRBJ2-3; D is perhaps TRBD2 (5 bases). Looked up from germline, CDR1 is SNHLY and CDR2 is FYNNEI. CDR3 length equals 13 residues. The CDR3 is CASSSEGVETRYF. The CDR3 DNA follows: TGTGCCAGCAGTTCCGAGGGAGTGGAGACCCGGTACTTC. The whole variable domain, remainder taken from reference TRBV2 and TRBJ2-3, is EPEVTQTPSHQVTQMGQEVILRCVPISNHLYFYWYRQILGQKVEFLVSFYNNEISEKSEIFDDQFSVERPDGSNFTLKIRSTKLEDSAMYFCASSSEGVETRYFGPGTRLTVL.

This clonotype appeared a few times. This chain's CDR3 is CASSRTENQPQHF. CDR3 DNA sequence: TGTGCCAGCTCACGGACGGAGAATCAGCCCCAGCATTTT. This chain uses TRBV18 with TRBJ1-5; D unclear. CDR1 KGHSH and CDR2 LQKENI come from the germline V gene. This CDR3 contains 13 residues. V lost 4 bases to trimming and J lost 4 bases, with 8 bases between them.

This clonotype was detected many times. This rearrangement joins TRBV5-5 to TRBJ2-5; D not certain. The CDR3 is 13 amino acids. V was shortened by 2 bases and J by 4 bases, with 9 bases between the two germline ends. Germline CDR1 is SGHKS and CDR2 is YYEKEE (reference sequence). CDR3 in DNA: TGTGCCAGCAGCTTAGGAATTTCAGAGACCCAGTACTTC. This encodes CASSLGISETQYF.

This clonotype was recorded many times. The chain couples TRBV7-3 to TRBJ2-3; TRBD2 matches 11 bases. Unmatched junction bases numbered 11, after V lost 5 bases and J lost 7 bases. There are 16 residues in the CDR3. Per the germline V gene, CDR1 is SGHTA and CDR2 is FQGTGA. CDR3 residues: CASSPTLAGGQNTQYF. DNA of the CDR3: TGTGCCAGCAGCCCCACTCTAGCGGGAGGACAAAATACGCAGTATTTT. The complete variable domain, with remaining parts taken from reference TRBV7-3 and TRBJ2-3, reads GAGVSQTPSNKVTEKGKYVELRCDPISGHTALYWYRQSLGQGPEFLIYFQGTGAADDSGLPNDRFFAVRPEGSVSTLKIQRTERGDSAVYLCASSPTLAGGQNTQYFGPGTRLTVL.

This clonotype was seen at least ten times. The chain couples TRBV3-1 to TRBJ1-1; tentatively, D is TRBD1 (6 bases). Germline V CDR1 and CDR2: LGHDT, YNNKEL (reference sequence). The V end lost 4 bases, the J end lost 5 bases, and 14 bases lay between the germline ends. The CDR3 length is 14 residues. The CDR3 spells CASSPENRETEAFF. The CDR3 nucleotides are TGTGCCAGCAGCCCGGAGAACAGGGAGACTGAAGCTTTCTTT. The full variable domain, rest sourced from reference TRBV3-1 and TRBJ1-1, is DTAVSQTPKYLVTQMGNDKSIKCEQNLGHDTMYWYKQDSKKFLKIMFSYNNKELIINETVPNRFSPKSPDKAHLNLHINSLELGDSAVYFCASSPENRETEAFFGQGTRLTVV.

Note on this clonotype: An end of the junction does not agree with germline; a read error may underlie this. The chain links TRBV5-1 to TRBJ2-1, with a weak D call TRBD2 (6 bases). Per the germline V gene, CDR1 is SGHRS and CDR2 is YFSETQ. The CDR3 runs 15 residues. The CDR3 DNA reads TGTGCCAGCAGCCTGGGACTCCGAATAAACAATGAGCAGTTCTTC. This gives the protein CASSLGLRINNEQFF.

This clonotype was seen a few times. The junction differs from germline at one of its ends, possibly a read error. This chain uses TRBV2 with TRBJ1-5; 9 nucleotides line up with TRBD1. This CDR3 is 16 amino acids long. Germline values: CDR1 SNHLY, CDR2 FYNNEI. CDR3 amino acids: CASSLLPGQGNQPQHF. CDR3 DNA: TGCGCCAGCAGCCTACTACCGGGACAGGGTAATCAGCCCCAGCATTTT.

This clonotype was detected only a few times. The chain uses TRBV5-1 and TRBJ2-2; D is undetermined. The CDR3 extends over 15 amino acids. CDR1 and CDR2 (germline): SGHRS, YFSETQ. Trimming left V 8 bases short and J 0 bases short, with 14 bases between. In nucleotides, the CDR3 is TGCGCCAGTTCACGACCAGATCCGAACACCGGGGAGCTGTTTTTT. This encodes CASSRPDPNTGELFF. Full variable domain (remainder filled in from reference TRBV5-1 and TRBJ2-2): KAGVTQTPRYLIKTRGQQVTLSCSPISGHRSVSWYQQTPGQGLQFLFEYFSETQRNKGNFPGRFSGRQFSNSRSEMNVSTLELGDSALYLCASSRPDPNTGELFFGEGSRLTVL.

On this clonotype itself: Germline is not matched at one junction end, which may reflect a read error. The V call is TRBV7-9, the J call TRBJ2-5, with TRBD1 matching over 9 bases. The germline CDR1 and CDR2 sequences are SEHNR and FQNEAQ (reference sequence). The CDR3 loop spans 14 amino acids. As DNA, the CDR3 is TGCGCCAGCAGCTCGGGACAGGGTAAAGAGACCCAGTACTTC. Encoded protein: CASSSGQGKETQYF.

The CDR3 loop reads CASSQVRGGEQFF. The CDR3 region has the DNA TGTGCCAGCAGCCAAGTCAGAGGGGGCGAGCAGTTCTTC. The chain links TRBV16 to TRBJ2-1; 7 bases line up with TRBD1. The CDR3 loop spans 13 amino acids. Trimming cost V 2 bases and J 10 bases; bases outside gene matches: 5. Germline CDR1 reads KGHSY; CDR2 reads FQNENV.

The rearrangement joins TRBV4-2 to TRBJ2-3; 10 bases fit TRBD2. Germline V gives CDR1 LGHNA, CDR2 YNFKEQ. Trimming at V came to 0 bases and at J to 2 bases, leaving 5 bases not matched to a gene. This CDR3 contains 17 residues. Here the CDR3 reads CASSQDPLAGNTDTQYF. DNA of the CDR3: TGTGCCAGCAGCCAAGACCCACTAGCGGGAAACACAGATACGCAGTATTTT.